This TCR beta chain was captured by sequencing in a study of shared clonotypes between healthy human individuals. Overall study results and limits: Relative to memory subsets, naive subsets generally showed larger estimated richness. Tissues were not sampled, only blood, and their repertoires likely differ. Some clonotypes were shared by all four sorted-subset donors, while others were not shared. The non-shared ones had lower generation probabilities than the shared ones.

The CDR3 runs 15 residues. Germline V gives CDR1 SGHNT, CDR2 YYREEE (reference sequence). V lost 3 bases, J lost 4 bases, and 7 bases stayed unmatched. A note on this clone: Its matching antigen is unknown.

Per the original data handling: Filtering was not the same, since immunoSEQ gave junction-only sequences without quality scores. Libraries were prepared by immunoSEQ multiplex PCR; TCRdb keeps only in-frame clonotypes and omits some of them. That table furnishes V, J and clone size, whereas the DNA furnished D and trimming. This sample carries 2 million to 3 million clones, 80% to 95% of them seen once, and the ten largest clones take around 0.37%. This sequence was found in a man younger than 35 in good health. Some clones in this sample may be carry-over from other donors' samples. The V gene is TRBV5-4, the J gene TRBJ2-1; TRBD1 matches at 7 bases. The sample consisted of naive CD4+ T cells from PBMCs. Indicated subset: CD45RA+ positively selected. This CDR3 reads CASSSGGPDYNEQFF. The CDR3 region has the DNA TGTGCCAGCAGCTCAGGGGGACCGGATTACAATGAGCAGTTCTTC.